The subject of this entry is one T cell receptor beta chain. The assay was immunoSEQ multiplex PCR, and TCRdb's table has in-frame clones only and misses some. The table lists 150,000 to 200,000 clones, over 70% of them singletons. The data were obtained in a study of blood T cell repertoires in COVID-19. Study-wide background: Nucleic acid was either cDNA or gDNA, and it came from T cells, B-cell-depleted T cells, or PBMCs.

The CDR3 covers 16 residues. V shed 3 bases, J shed 4 bases, and the junction held 8 bases outside the gene matches. Germline V CDR1 and CDR2: LNHDA, SQIVND (reference sequence). The sample consisted of peripheral blood. The chain recombines TRBV19 with TRBJ1-2, with 10 bases fitting TRBD1. This clonotype was obtained from a woman older than 75 with active or convalescent COVID-19. The CDR3 here is CASSIPGTGVVYGYTF. As DNA, the CDR3 is TGTGCCAGTAGTATCCCTGGGACAGGGGTGGTCTATGGCTACACCTTC.